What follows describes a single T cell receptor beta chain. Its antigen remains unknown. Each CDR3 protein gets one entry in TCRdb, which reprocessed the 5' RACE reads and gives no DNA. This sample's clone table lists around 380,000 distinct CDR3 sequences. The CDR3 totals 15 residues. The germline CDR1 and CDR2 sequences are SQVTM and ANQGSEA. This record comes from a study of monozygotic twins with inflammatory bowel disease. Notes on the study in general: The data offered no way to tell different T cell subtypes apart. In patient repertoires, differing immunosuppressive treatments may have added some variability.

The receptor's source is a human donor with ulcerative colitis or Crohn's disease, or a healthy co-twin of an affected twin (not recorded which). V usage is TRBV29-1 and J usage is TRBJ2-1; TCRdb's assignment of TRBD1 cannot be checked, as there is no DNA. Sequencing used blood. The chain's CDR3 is CSVPRWDRRYNEQFF.